This T cell receptor (beta chain) was sequenced for a study of lymphopenia after photon versus proton radiotherapy (dated by TCRdb to 2018 to 2020). Looking at the study overall: The immunological effects of photon versus proton radiation therapy were compared in patients with gastrointestinal tumors who developed high-grade lymphopenia. A cohort of around 21 patients with gastrointestinal tumors who received either photon or proton therapy and subsequently developed lymphopenia was included. The study aimed to characterize how the two radiation modalities differ in their impact on the immune system. General study outcomes and caveats: During treatment, patients who received photon therapy lost naive T cells and TCR diversity and gained effector/memory populations, whereas patients who received proton therapy remained relatively stable. Across the cohort, among patients who died, a greater drop in TCR diversity after the nadir was inversely correlated with overall survival time. The authors looked at the survival association only in patients who died, and they framed better survival with proton therapy as a possibility rather than a demonstrated result. After the lymphocyte count nadir, photon-treated repertoires showed oligoclonal expansion, especially of CD8+ Temra cells, which drove the drop in diversity.

Details on this clone: The antigen this receptor binds is unknown. Per-base qualities were not stored, and no clone one base away is much larger.

The germline V gene specifies LGHNA as CDR1 and YNFKEQ as CDR2. The V end gives up 3 bases and the J end 2 bases, leaving 4 bases in the junction not matched to a gene. The CDR3 numbers 14 residues from cysteine through phenylalanine. The kept DNA is CDR3 alone, 42 bases in frame from the first base. The receptor library was made with the immunoSEQ multiplex PCR assay. T cell repertoires were profiled by deep sequencing of rearranged TCR beta loci, alongside multiparametric flow cytometry. TCRdb took over this immuneACCESS table, retaining in-frame rearrangements with V and J assigned. Such tables are incomplete; in checked studies, under half of the missing clones stem from an unresolved V gene, and the remainder is unexplained. The sample data list fewer than 35,000 clones, and 85% to 90% of these were observed just once. Of the sample, approximately 6.8% is held by the ten largest clones.

The chain is made from TRBV4-2 and TRBJ2-7, with TRBD1 identical over 7 junction bases. The sequencing here drew on peripheral blood, taken from a patient treated with photon-based radiotherapy. The origin of this receptor is a woman aged 50 to 65 with pancreatic cancer. The nucleotides are TGTGCCAGCAGCCAGGAACAGGGGCCCTACGAGCAGTACTTC. This codes for CASSQEQGPYEQYF.